The rows below give T cell receptor beta chains drawn from one sample of a study of shared clonotypes between healthy human individuals. Data came from immunoSEQ multiplex PCR; TCRdb stores just in-frame clones and leaves some out. This sample has under 750,000 clones, with 55% to 75% found just once. Material for sequencing was memory CD4+ T cells sorted from blood. The source is a woman in her twenties or thirties in good health. CDR3s include the opening cysteine and the closing phenylalanine or tryptophan. Each record gives: CDR3 length, V gene, D gene, clone size, J gene, CDR3 protein, CDR3 DNA. The D gene is left open where the match is weak. Not every row has a clone size; where given, it reads once, few, many or a size class.

17	TRBV19	TRBD2	-	TRBJ2-3	CASRRGSGRAGTDTQYF	TGTGCCTCTCGTAGGGGTAGCGGGAGGGCTGGCACAGATACGCAGTATTTT
14	TRBV7-8	-	-	TRBJ2-1	CASSLGSSVNEQFF	TGTGCCAGCAGCTTAGGTTCTAGCGTCAATGAGCAGTTCTTC
15	TRBV28	TRBD1	-	TRBJ1-4	CASSLYGTGREKLFF	TGTGCCAGCAGTCTTTACGGGACAGGGCGGGAAAAACTGTTTTTT
16	TRBV4-1	TRBD2	-	TRBJ2-5	CASSHTGLADQETQYF	TGCGCCAGCAGCCACACCGGACTAGCGGACCAAGAGACCCAGTACTTC
13	TRBV12-5	-	-	TRBJ1-1	CASLGPWNTEAFF	TGTGCTAGCCTCGGACCTTGGAACACTGAAGCTTTCTTT
11	TRBV6-6	-	-	TRBJ2-7	CASSTGSEQYF	TGTGCCAGCAGTACAGGGAGCGAGCAGTACTTC
16	TRBV7-3	-	-	TRBJ2-3	CASSLTGTNPTDTQYF	TGTGCCAGCAGCTTAACCGGGACCAACCCCACAGATACGCAGTATTTT
15	TRBV28	TRBD1	few	TRBJ1-1	CASSSKSGTAIEAFF	TGTGCCAGCAGTTCCAAATCCGGGACAGCCATTGAAGCTTTCTTT
15	TRBV5-5	TRBD2	-	TRBJ2-1	CASSLGLAVYNEQFF	TGTGCCAGCAGCTTGGGGCTAGCGGTTTACAATGAGCAGTTCTTC
13	TRBV10-1	-	-	TRBJ1-2	CASSDDRNYGYTF	TGCGCCAGCAGTGACGACAGGAACTATGGCTACACCTTC
13	TRBV14	-	few	TRBJ1-1	CASSRQWGTEAFF	TGTGCCAGCAGCCGGCAGTGGGGCACTGAAGCTTTCTTT
14	TRBV18	-	once	TRBJ1-2	CASSPAGGDYGYTF	TGTGCCAGCTCCCCGGCGGGCGGTGACTATGGCTACACCTTC
13	TRBV7-9	TRBD1	-	TRBJ1-2	CASRPGQGDGYTF	TGTGCCAGCAGACCCGGACAGGGGGATGGCTACACCTTC
18	TRBV6-1	TRBD2	-	TRBJ2-3	CASSESLAGGEGTDTQYF	TGTGCCAGCAGTGAAAGCCTAGCGGGAGGGGAGGGCACAGATACGCAGTATTTT
14	TRBV5-8	-	-	TRBJ2-5	CASSLSPGSETQYF	TGTGCCAGCAGCTTGTCTCCAGGGTCGGAGACCCAGTACTTC
16	TRBV11-2	TRBD2	-	TRBJ2-3	CASSLEVLAGPKTQYF	TGTGCCAGCAGCCTGGAGGTGCTAGCGGGACCAAAAACGCAGTATTTT
14	TRBV19	-	few	TRBJ1-2	CASSMGRINYGYTF	TGTGCCAGTAGTATGGGACGGATTAACTATGGCTACACCTTC
16	TRBV5-4	TRBD1	few	TRBJ1-5	CASSLVGQGGVQPQHF	TGTGCCAGCAGCTTGGTGGGACAGGGAGGCGTTCAGCCCCAGCATTTT
16	TRBV28	-	few	TRBJ2-7	CASSFPLTGRTYEQYF	TGTGCCAGCAGTTTCCCCCTGACAGGGAGGACCTACGAGCAGTACTTC
23	TRBV5-1	TRBD1	-	TRBJ2-2	CASSYMRLRDRVTAGLNTGELFF	TGCGCCAGCAGCTACATGCGTTTACGGGACAGGGTTACGGCGGGACTGAACACCGGGGAGCTGTTTTTT
15	TRBV2	-	-	TRBJ1-1	CASSEAFRRGTEAFF	TGTGCCAGCAGTGAAGCCTTTCGAAGGGGCACTGAAGCTTTCTTT
12	TRBV7-2	TRBD1	-	TRBJ2-7	CASSLEGQGRRF	TGTGCCAGCAGCTTAGAGGGACAGGGTCGTCGGTTC
14	TRBV6-5	TRBD1	-	TRBJ1-1	CASRLQGARTEAFF	TGTGCCAGCAGACTACAGGGGGCGAGGACTGAAGCTTTCTTT
15	TRBV19	TRBD2	-	TRBJ2-1	CASSMGGVSYNEQFF	TGTGCCAGTAGTATGGGGGGGGTCTCCTACAATGAGCAGTTCTTC
14	TRBV6-5	-	-	TRBJ1-4	CASSSRQTNEKLFF	TGTGCCAGCAGTTCGAGACAGACTAATGAAAAACTGTTTTTT
17	TRBV10-2	-	few	TRBJ1-3	CASSEPYQDIIGNTIYF	TGCGCCAGCAGTGAGCCATACCAGGACATAATCGGAAACACCATATATTTT
14	TRBV2	-	few	TRBJ2-2	CASSTPGGTGELFF	TGTGCCAGCAGTACCCCGGGCGGCACCGGGGAGCTGTTTTTT